This TCR beta chain came from a study of Ad26.COV2.S vaccination and SARS-CoV-2 variants. Turning to the study itself: Donor got 5x10^10 or 1x10^11 viral particles of Ad26.COV2.S.

A remark on this clone: The antigen remains undetermined.

The method was immunoSEQ multiplex PCR; TCRdb's version includes in-frame clones alone and lacks a portion of them. The data hold under 550,000 clones, with 75% to 95% observed a single time. Overall study results and limits: Vaccine recipients surpassed placebo recipients in spike-specific TCR breadth.

The J segment lost 4 bases and the V segment lost 4 bases, leaving 7 bases of the junction unmatched. Germline CDR1 is SGHKS and CDR2 is YYEKEE (reference sequence). CDR3 length: 14 residues. Treatment reported: roughly 20 received Ad26.COV2.S at low or high dose, single or two shots; several received placebo; per-sample allocation not given. Sampling took place 63 days after the first vaccine or placebo injection. The V call is TRBV5-5, the J call TRBJ1-2; 7 positions match TRBD1. The sequences come from peripheral blood, collected in a trial of Ad26.COV2.S vaccine versus placebo. The source of this sequence is a person between 18 and 65 years old who received the Ad26.COV2.S COVID-19 vaccine or a placebo. The CDR3: CASSPGQLLYGYTF. The CDR3 nucleotides are TGTGCCAGCAGCCCGGGACAGCTCCTCTATGGCTACACCTTC.